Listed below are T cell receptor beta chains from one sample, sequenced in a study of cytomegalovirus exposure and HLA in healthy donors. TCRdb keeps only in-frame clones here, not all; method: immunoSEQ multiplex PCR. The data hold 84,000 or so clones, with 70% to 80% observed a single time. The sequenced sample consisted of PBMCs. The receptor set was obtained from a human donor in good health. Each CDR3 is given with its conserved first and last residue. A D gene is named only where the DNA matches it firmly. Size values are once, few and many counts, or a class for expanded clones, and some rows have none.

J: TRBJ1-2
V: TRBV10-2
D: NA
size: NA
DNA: TGCGCCAGCAGCAACGCGGGTGGACAGATCTATGGCTACACCTTC
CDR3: CASSNAGGQIYGYTF

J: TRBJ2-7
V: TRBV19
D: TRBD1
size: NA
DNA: TGTGCCAGTAGTGCAAGACAGGGGGAGGCTTACGAGCAGTACTTC
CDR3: CASSARQGEAYEQYF

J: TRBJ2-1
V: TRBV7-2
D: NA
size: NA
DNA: TGTGCCAGCAGCTTAGCTAGTCCCCTGCAGCAGTTCTTC
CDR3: CASSLASPLQQFF

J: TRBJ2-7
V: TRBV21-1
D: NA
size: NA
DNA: TGTGCAGGACTAGCGGTAATTTACGAGCAGTACTTC
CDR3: CAGLAVIYEQYF

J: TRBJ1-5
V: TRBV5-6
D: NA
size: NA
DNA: TGTGCCAGCAGCTCCGCCGAAATAACAGGGCAGCCCCAGCATTTT
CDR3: CASSSAEITGQPQHF

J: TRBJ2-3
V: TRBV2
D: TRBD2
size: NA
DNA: TGTGCCAGCAGTGGCCGGGACTACACAGATACGCAGTATTTT
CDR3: CASSGRDYTDTQYF

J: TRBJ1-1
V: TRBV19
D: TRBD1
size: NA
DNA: TGTGCCAGTAGTCCGAGACAGGGGCGCACTGAAGCTTTCTTT
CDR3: CASSPRQGRTEAFF

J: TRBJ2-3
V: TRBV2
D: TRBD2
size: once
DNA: TGTGCCAGCACCAGAGGTAGCGGGGGGGCTTTAGATACGCAGTATTTT
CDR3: CASTRGSGGALDTQYF

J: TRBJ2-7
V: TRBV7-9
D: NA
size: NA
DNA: TGTGCCAGCAGCTTAAGCGGGCTACCCTACGAGCAGTACTTC
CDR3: CASSLSGLPYEQYF

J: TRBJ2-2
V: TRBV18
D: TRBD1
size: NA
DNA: TGTGCCAGCTCACCACGGACAGGGGGAACCGGGGAGCTGTTTTTT
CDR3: CASSPRTGGTGELFF

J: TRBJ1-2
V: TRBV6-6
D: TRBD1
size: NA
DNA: TGTGCCAGCAGAGCGGGACAGGGCGACGGCTACACCTTC
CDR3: CASRAGQGDGYTF

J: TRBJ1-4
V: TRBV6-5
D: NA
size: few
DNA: TGTGCCAGCAGTTTGGAGGGGTTCGGGGAAAAACTGTTTTTT
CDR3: CASSLEGFGEKLFF

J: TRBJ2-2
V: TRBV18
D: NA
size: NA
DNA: TGTGCCAGCTCACCGCCGCTGTTAGGGGCAATAGCCGGGGAGCTGTTTTTT
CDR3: CASSPPLLGAIAGELFF

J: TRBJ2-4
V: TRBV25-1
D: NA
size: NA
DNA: TGTGCCAGCAGTGAAGCAGGGCCCAAAAACATTCAGTACTTC
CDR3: CASSEAGPKNIQYF

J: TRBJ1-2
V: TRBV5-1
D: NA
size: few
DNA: TGCGCCAGCAGCTTGGACGGCTATGGCTACACCTTC
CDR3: CASSLDGYGYTF

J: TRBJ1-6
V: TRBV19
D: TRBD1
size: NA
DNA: TGTGCCAGTAGTATGCGTTGGGACAGGGTTTCACCCCTCCACTTT
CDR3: CASSMRWDRVSPLHF

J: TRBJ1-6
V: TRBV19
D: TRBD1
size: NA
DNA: TGTGCCAGTAGTACCTCAGGGGGCTACAATTCACCCCTCCACTTT
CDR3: CASSTSGGYNSPLHF

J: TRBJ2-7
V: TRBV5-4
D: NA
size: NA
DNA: TGTGCCAGCAGCTTGGGTACAGGTTCCCCCTACGAGCAGTACTTC
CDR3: CASSLGTGSPYEQYF

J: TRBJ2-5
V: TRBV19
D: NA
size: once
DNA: TGTGCCAGTACCTCCCACACCGCACAAGAGACCCAGTACTTC
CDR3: CASTSHTAQETQYF

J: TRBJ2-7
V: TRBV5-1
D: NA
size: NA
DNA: TGCGCCAGCAGAAGGGACAACTACGAGCAGTACTTC
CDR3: CASRRDNYEQYF

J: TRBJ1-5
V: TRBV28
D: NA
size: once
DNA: TGTGCCAGCAGGAACAAACGCAATCAGCCCCAGCATTTT
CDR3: CASRNKRNQPQHF

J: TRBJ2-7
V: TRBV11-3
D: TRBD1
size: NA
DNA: TGTGCCAGCAGCTTAGGGACAGGGGGAAGCGAGCAGTACTTC
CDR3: CASSLGTGGSEQYF

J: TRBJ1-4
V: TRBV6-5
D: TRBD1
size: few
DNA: TGTGCCAGCAGTTACTCCCCAGGAGGGGGCCCACCCCAACTGTTTTTT
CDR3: CASSYSPGGGPPQLFF

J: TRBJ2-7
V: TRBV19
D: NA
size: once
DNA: TGTGCCAGTAGTCCAACGACTGAGTACATTGACGAGCAGTACTTC
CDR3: CASSPTTEYIDEQYF

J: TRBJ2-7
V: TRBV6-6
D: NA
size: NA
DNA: TGTGCCAGCAGTTACTCGGGCAGCTCCTACGAGCAGTACTTC
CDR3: CASSYSGSSYEQYF

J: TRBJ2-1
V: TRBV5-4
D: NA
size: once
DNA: TGTGCCAGCAGCCCGGACTCATACAATGAGCAGTTCTTC
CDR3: CASSPDSYNEQFF

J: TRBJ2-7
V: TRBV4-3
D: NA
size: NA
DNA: TGCGCCAGCAGCCAAGATCGAGCTAGACCCGGCGAGCAGTACTTC
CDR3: CASSQDRARPGEQYF

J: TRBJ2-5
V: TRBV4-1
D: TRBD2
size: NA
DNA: TGCGCCAGCAGCCAAGGGCTAGCGGGGAACCAAGAGACCCAGTACTTC
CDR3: CASSQGLAGNQETQYF

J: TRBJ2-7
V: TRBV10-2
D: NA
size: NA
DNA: TGCGCCAGCAGTGACGGTTCCTACGAGCAGTACTTC
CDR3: CASSDGSYEQYF

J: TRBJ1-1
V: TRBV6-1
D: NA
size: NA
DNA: TGTGCCAGCAGTGCCCCTCACGGACAACTGAACACTGAAGCTTTCTTT
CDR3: CASSAPHGQLNTEAFF

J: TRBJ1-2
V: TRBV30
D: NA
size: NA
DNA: TGTGCCTGGAGTGTAATCCGGGGATGGGACTATGGCTACACCTTC
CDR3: CAWSVIRGWDYGYTF

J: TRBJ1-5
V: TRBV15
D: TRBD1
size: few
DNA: TGTGCCACCAGCGGCCTAGGACAGGGTGACCAGCCCCAGCATTTT
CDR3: CATSGLGQGDQPQHF

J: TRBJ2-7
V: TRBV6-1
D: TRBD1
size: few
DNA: TGTGCCAGCAGTGAAGGTGGGACAGATGCCTACGAGCAGTACTTC
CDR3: CASSEGGTDAYEQYF

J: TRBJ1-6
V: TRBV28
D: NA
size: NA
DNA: TGTGCCAGCAGTTTGGCAGGGCCCTCACCCCTCCACTTT
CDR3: CASSLAGPSPLHF

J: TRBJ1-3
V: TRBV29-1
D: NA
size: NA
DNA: TGCAGCGTTGCTGGGGAGGGAGGAAACACCATATATTTT
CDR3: CSVAGEGGNTIYF

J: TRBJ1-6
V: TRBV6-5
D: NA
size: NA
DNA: TGTGCCAGCACCCGCGCCGGACAGTCAAATTCACCCCTCCACTTT
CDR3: CASTRAGQSNSPLHF

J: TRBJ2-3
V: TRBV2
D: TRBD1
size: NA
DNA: TGTGCCAGCAACCATTGGACAGGGGAGGGCCAGGTAGCCACAGATACGCAGTATTTT
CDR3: CASNHWTGEGQVATDTQYF

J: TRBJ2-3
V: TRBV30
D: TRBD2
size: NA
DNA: TGTGCCTGGAGTGTAGGACTAGCGAGCACAGATACGCAGTATTTT
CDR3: CAWSVGLASTDTQYF

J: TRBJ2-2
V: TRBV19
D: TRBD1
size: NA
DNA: TGTGCCAGTAGTATCGGCCAGGGGGCGTTCGGGGAGCTGTTTTTT
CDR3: CASSIGQGAFGELFF

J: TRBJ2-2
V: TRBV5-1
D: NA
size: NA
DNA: TGCGCCAGCAGCTTGGATCTCGGGGAGCTGTTTTTT
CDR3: CASSLDLGELFF

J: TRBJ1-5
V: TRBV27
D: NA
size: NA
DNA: TGTGCCAGCACCATGGGAGTAAATCAGCCCCAGCATTTT
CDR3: CASTMGVNQPQHF

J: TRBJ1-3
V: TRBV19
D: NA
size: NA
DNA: TGTGCCAGTAGTATGGGTTCCCGGGACACCATATATTTT
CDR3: CASSMGSRDTIYF

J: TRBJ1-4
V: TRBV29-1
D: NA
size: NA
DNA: TGCAGCGTTGATTCTTTGGGGGCAGATGAAAAACTGTTTTTT
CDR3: CSVDSLGADEKLFF

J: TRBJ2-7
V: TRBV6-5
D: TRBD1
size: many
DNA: TGTGCCAGCAGTCCCTCCGGGACAGGGGACGAGCAGTACTTC
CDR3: CASSPSGTGDEQYF

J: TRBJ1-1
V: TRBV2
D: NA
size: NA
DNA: TGTGCCAGCAGTGGAGGGGGAGCTTTCTTT
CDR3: CASSGGGAFF

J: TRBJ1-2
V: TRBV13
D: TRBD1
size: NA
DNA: TGTGCCAGCAGCTTGAGACAGGGGACCCACACCTTC
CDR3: CASSLRQGTHTF

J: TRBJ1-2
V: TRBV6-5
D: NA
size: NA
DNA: TGTGCCAGCAGTTACTCGGGGCAGGGATCGTGGGGCTACACCTTC
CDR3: CASSYSGQGSWGYTF

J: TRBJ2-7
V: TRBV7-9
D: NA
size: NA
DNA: TGTGCCAGCAGCTCAAATTACGAGCAGTACTTC
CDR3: CASSSNYEQYF

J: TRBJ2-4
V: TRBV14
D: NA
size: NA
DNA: TGTGCCAGCAGCCACCAACTAGACAACATTCAGTACTTC
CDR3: CASSHQLDNIQYF

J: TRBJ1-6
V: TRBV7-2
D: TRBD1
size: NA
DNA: TGTGCCAGCAGCTTATTAGGGACAGGGTCTTCACCCCTCCACTTT
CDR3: CASSLLGTGSSPLHF

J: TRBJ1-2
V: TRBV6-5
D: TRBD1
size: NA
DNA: TGTGCCAGCAGTTACTCGAGGGGGCTAGGCTACACCTTC
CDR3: CASSYSRGLGYTF

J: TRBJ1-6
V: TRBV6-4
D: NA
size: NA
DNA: TGTGCCAGCCCCATTAGGAGCTCCTATAATTCACCCCTCAACTTT
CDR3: CASPIRSSYNSPLNF

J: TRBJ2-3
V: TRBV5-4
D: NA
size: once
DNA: TGTGCCAGCAGCTTGGCGGGCAGGGGACGGGCAGATACGCAGTATTTT
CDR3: CASSLAGRGRADTQYF